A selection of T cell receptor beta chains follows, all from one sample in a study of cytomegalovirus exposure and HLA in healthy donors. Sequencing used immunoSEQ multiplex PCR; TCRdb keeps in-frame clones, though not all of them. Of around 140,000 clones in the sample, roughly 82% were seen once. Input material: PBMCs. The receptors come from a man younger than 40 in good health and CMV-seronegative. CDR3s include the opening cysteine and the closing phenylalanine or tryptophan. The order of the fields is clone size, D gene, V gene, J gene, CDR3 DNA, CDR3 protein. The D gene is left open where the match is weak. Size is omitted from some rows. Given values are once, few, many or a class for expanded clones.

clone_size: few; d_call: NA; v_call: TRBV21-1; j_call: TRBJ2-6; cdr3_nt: TGTGCCAGCAGCAAAGTAGGAGGCTCGGCCTCTGGGGCCAACGTCCTGACTTTC; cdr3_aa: CASSKVGGSASGANVLTF
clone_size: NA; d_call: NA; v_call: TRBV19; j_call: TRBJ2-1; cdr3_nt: TGTGCCAGTAGTATACCGGGTCCCGCTCATGAGCAGTTCTTC; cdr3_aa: CASSIPGPAHEQFF
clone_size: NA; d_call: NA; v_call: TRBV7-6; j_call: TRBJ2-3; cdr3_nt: TGTGCCAGCAGCTACCCGGCACGAGGGCGGAGCACAGATACGCAGTATTTT; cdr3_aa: CASSYPARGRSTDTQYF
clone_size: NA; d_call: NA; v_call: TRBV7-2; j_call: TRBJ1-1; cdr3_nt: TGTGCCAGCAGCTTAGCGCCAGGGGTTAACACTGAAGCTTTCTTT; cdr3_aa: CASSLAPGVNTEAFF
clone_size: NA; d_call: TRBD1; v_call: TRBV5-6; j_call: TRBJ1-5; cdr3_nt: TGTGCCAGCAGCGTGGACAGGGGCGCCAATCAGCCCCAGCATTTT; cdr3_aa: CASSVDRGANQPQHF
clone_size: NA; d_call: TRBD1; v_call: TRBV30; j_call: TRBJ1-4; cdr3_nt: TGTGCCGGGACAGGGGGGCATGAAAAACTGTTTTTT; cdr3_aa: CAGTGGHEKLFF
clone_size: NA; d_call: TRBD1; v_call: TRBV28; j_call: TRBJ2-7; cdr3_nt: TGTGCCAGCAGTCTCCGACAGGGCTCCTACGAGCAGTACTTC; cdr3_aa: CASSLRQGSYEQYF
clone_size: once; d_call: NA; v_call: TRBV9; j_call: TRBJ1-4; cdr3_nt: TGTGCCAGCAGCGTAGATGGGACAAATGAAAAACTGTTTTTT; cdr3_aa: CASSVDGTNEKLFF
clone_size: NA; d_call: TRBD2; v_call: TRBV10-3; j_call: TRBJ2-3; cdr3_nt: TGTGCCATCAGTGCGACTAGCGGGGCACTATCTAGCACAGATACGCAGTATTTT; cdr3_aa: CAISATSGALSSTDTQYF
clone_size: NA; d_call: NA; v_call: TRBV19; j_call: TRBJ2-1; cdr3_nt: TGTGCCAGCGGGACTGGAAGCTCCTACAATGAGCAGTTCTTC; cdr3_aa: CASGTGSSYNEQFF
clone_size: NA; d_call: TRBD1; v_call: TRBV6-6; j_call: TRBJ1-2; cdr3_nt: TGTGCCAGCAGTTCCGGGACAGGAAATAACTATGGCTACACCTTC; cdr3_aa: CASSSGTGNNYGYTF
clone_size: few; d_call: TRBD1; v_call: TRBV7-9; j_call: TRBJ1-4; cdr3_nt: TGTGCCAGCAGCTCAACATCACAGGGGAAGGATGAAAAACTGTTTTTT; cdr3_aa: CASSSTSQGKDEKLFF
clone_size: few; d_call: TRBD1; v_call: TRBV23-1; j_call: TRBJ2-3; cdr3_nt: TGCGCCAGCTACCAGGGGGCGCGAACAGATACGCAGTATTTT; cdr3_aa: CASYQGARTDTQYF
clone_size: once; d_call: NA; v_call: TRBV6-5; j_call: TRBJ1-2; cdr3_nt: TGTGCCAGCAGTTACCGGCAGAGGTCTTATGGCTACACCTTC; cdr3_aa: CASSYRQRSYGYTF
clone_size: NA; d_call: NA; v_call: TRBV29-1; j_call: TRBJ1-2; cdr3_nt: TGCAGCGTTGAGCCCTCAGGGGACTATGGCTACACCTTC; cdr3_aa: CSVEPSGDYGYTF
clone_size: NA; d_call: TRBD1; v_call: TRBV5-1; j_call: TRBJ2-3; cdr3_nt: TGCGCCAGCAGCACCGGGACAGTCCTCTCAGATACGCAGTATTTT; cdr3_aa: CASSTGTVLSDTQYF
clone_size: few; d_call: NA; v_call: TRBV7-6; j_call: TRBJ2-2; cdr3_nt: TGTGCCAGCAGCTTAGCGTCCACAGGGAACACCGGGGAGCTGTTTTTT; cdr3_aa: CASSLASTGNTGELFF
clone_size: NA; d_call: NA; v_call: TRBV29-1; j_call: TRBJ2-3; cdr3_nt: TGCAGCCAAACTCTTACAGATACGCAGTATTTT; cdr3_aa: CSQTLTDTQYF
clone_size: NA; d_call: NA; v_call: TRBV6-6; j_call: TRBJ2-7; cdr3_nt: TGTGCCAGCAGCATCCGCCTACAGGAGCAGGGGCAGTACTTC; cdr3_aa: CASSIRLQEQGQYF
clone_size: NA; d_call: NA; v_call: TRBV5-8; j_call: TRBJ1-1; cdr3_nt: TGTGCCAGCAGCTTGACAGAGAACACTGAAGCTTTCTTT; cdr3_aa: CASSLTENTEAFF
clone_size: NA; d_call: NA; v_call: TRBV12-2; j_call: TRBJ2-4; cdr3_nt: TGTGCAAGTCGCTTACCCGAGGCCGAGGCATGGGGAGGGGTCCTAGCCAAAAACAGTCAGTACTTC; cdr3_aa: CASRLPEAEAWGGVLAKNSQYF
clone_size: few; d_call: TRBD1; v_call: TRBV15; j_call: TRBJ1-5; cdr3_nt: TGTGCCACCGGACAGGGGCCGCCGAATCAGCCCCAGCATTTT; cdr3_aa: CATGQGPPNQPQHF
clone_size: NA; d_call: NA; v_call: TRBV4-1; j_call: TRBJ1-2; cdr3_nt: TGCGCCAGCAGCCATACGCCGGGGAGGGCTAAGTTCTTTATGGTTAGCTACACCTTC; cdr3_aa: CASSHTPGRAKFFMVSYTF
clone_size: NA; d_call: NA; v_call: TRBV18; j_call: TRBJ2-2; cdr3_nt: TGTGCCAGCTCATCGACATTGGTCAACACCGGGGAGCTGTTTTTT; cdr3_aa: CASSSTLVNTGELFF
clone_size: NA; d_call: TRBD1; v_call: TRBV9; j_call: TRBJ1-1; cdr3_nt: TGTGCCAGCAGCACCGACACAGGGGGGACTGAAGCTTTCTTT; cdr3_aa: CASSTDTGGTEAFF
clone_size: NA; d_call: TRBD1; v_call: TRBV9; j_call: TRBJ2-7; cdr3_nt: TGTGCCAGCAGCGGAGGGACAGTCTACGAGCAGTACTTC; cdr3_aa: CASSGGTVYEQYF
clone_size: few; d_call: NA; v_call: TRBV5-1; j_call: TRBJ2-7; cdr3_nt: TGCGCCAGCAGCTTGGACATAATTTCCTACGAGCAGTACTTC; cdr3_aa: CASSLDIISYEQYF
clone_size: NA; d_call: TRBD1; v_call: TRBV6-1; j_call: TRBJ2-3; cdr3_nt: TGTGCCAGCAGGAACACAGGGGGTACGGATACGCAGTATTTT; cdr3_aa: CASRNTGGTDTQYF
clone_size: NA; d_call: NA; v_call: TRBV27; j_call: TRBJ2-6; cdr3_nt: TGTGCCAGCCGTTCCGAGGGATGGGGAGCTGGGGCCAACGTCCTGACTTTC; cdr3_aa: CASRSEGWGAGANVLTF
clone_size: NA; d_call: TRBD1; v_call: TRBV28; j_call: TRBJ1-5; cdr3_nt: TGTGCCAGCAGTCACAGGGGAAGGGACAATCAGCCCCAGCATTTT; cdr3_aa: CASSHRGRDNQPQHF
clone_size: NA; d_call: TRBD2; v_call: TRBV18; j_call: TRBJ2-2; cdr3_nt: TGTGCCAGCTCACCTGCGCTCCCACGAGCGGGAGTGGTCGGGGAGCTGTTTTTT; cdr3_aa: CASSPALPRAGVVGELFF
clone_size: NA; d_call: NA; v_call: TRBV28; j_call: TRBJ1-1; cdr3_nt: TGTGCCAGCAGTTCGATGTCCAGGGCTACTGAAGCTTTCTTT; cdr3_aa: CASSSMSRATEAFF
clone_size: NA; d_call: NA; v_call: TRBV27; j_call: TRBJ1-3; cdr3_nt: TGTGCCAGCAGCCCCCTCGGACACGGAAACACCATATATTTT; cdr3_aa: CASSPLGHGNTIYF
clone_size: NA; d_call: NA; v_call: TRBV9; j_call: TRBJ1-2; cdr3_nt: TGTGCCAGCAGCGAACGACAGGCCAATAACTATGGCTACACCTTC; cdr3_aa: CASSERQANNYGYTF
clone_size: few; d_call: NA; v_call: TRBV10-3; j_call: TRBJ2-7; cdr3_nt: TGTGCCATCAGTGTGGAAGGGGCGACCCCCTACGAGCAGTACTTC; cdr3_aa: CAISVEGATPYEQYF
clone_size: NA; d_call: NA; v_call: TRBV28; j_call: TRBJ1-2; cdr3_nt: TGTGCCAGCTCCCAAGGACAGAACTATGGCTACACCTTC; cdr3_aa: CASSQGQNYGYTF
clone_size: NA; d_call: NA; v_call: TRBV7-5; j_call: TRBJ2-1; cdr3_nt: TGTGCCAGAAGCTTATGGAGGGCGGGGAATGAGCAGTTCTTC; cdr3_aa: CARSLWRAGNEQFF
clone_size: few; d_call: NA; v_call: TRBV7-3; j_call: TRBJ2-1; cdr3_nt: TGTGCCAGCAGCTTTCCGGGGTCCGGGAATGAGCAGTTCTTC; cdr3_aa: CASSFPGSGNEQFF
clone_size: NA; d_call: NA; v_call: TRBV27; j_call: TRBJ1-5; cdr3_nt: TGTGCCAGCCAAGACTCTCGGGGAAGGGGCAATCAGCCCCAGCATTTT; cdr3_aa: CASQDSRGRGNQPQHF